A single sample is the source of the 9 T cell receptor beta chains below, sequenced in a study of blood T cell repertoires in COVID-19. Using immunoSEQ multiplex PCR, the repertoire was profiled, and TCRdb retains in-frame clones only, with some absent. Of some 280,000 clones listed, around four fifths are singletons. The sequencing input was peripheral blood. The receptors shown here come from a woman in her forties or fifties with active or convalescent COVID-19.

The rearrangement joins TRBV9 to TRBJ2-2, with 7 nucleotides matching TRBD1. The CDR3 length is 14 residues. Looked up from germline, CDR1 is SGDLS and CDR2 is YYNGEE. V was pared by 0 bases and J by 8 bases, with 4 bases of the junction left unmatched. The CDR3 reads CASSVGGGKGELFF. CDR3 DNA: TGTGCCAGCAGCGTAGGAGGGGGCAAAGGGGAGCTGTTTTTT. The whole variable domain, filled in from reference TRBV9 and TRBJ2-2, reads DSGVTQTPKHLITATGQRVTLRCSPRSGDLSVYWYQQSLDQGLQFLIQYYNGEERAKGNILERFSAQQFPDLHSELNLSSLELGDSALYFCASSVGGGKGELFFGEGSRLTVL.

The V call is TRBV10-3, the J call TRBJ1-1; weak D call: TRBD1 (5 bases). The CDR3 covers 13 residues. V lost 7 bases to trimming and J lost 0 bases, with 9 bases between them. In germline, CDR1 is ENHRY, CDR2 SYGVKD. CDR3 in DNA: TGTGCCATCAATAGGGGCTTGAACACTGAAGCTTTCTTT. Protein sequence: CAINRGLNTEAFF.

This chain connects TRBV12-5 to TRBJ2-5; unclear D gene. V lost 3 bases and J 5 bases, leaving 7 bases between the germline ends. Germline V gene data show CDR1 as LGHNT and CDR2 as FRNRAP. The CDR3 has 12 residues. The CDR3 protein is CASGFGWETQYF. The CDR3 DNA is TGTGCTAGTGGTTTCGGGTGGGAGACCCAGTACTTC.

This sequence joins TRBV12-3 or TRBV12-4 and TRBJ2-1; D ambiguous. The ends were cut back, 2 bases at V and 10 bases at J, with 12 bases in the middle. CDR3 size: 13 residues. The CDR3 is CASSLSALWEQFF. CDR3 bases: TGTGCCAGCAGTTTAAGTGCCCTATGGGAGCAGTTCTTC.

This clone was picked up one time. This chain joins TRBV5-1 and TRBJ2-5, with 8 bases lining up with TRBD1. V lost 1 base, J lost 5 bases, and 7 bases stayed unmatched. CDR1 and CDR2 (germline): SGHRS, YFSETQ. CDR3 length: 15 residues. CDR3 amino acids: CASSLMTGAGETQYF. The DNA for the CDR3 is TGCGCCAGCAGCTTGATGACAGGGGCCGGGGAGACCCAGTACTTC.

The V and J genes are TRBV2 and TRBJ2-2; no firm D call. The germline V gene has CDR1 SNHLY and CDR2 FYNNEI. The V end was cut by 4 bases, the J end by 4 bases, with 16 bases between. CDR3 length: 16 residues. DNA of the CDR3: TGTGCCAGCAGTGGCTTAGTACGGGTTTCCACCGGGGAGCTGTTTTTT. It codes for CASSGLVRVSTGELFF.

This chain joins TRBV6-5 and TRBJ2-1; D possibly corresponds to TRBD1 (8 bases). This CDR3 has 15 amino acids. The V end lost 4 bases, the J end lost 4 bases, and 14 bases lay between the germline ends. The V gene's germline CDR1 is MNHEY and CDR2 SVGAGI. The CDR3 is CASSSTGGAYNEQFF. CDR3 DNA: TGTGCCAGCAGTTCTACAGGGGGGGCTTACAATGAGCAGTTCTTC.

The chain is built from TRBV9 and TRBJ1-1; D remains ambiguous. The CDR3 covers 14 residues. V lost 1 base to trimming and J lost 4 bases, with 11 bases between them. Germline CDR1 is SGDLS and CDR2 is YYNGEE. The CDR3 sequence is CASSVYGGITEAFF. CDR3 in DNA: TGTGCCAGCAGCGTATATGGCGGCATCACTGAAGCTTTCTTT.

Points on this clone: This specimen includes other DNA sequences encoding the same CDR3. The gene calls are TRBV28 and TRBJ1-2, with 8 bases fitting TRBD1. Trimming removed 2 bases from V and 4 bases from J; junction bases left unmatched: 0. The CDR3 has 13 amino acids. Per the germline V gene, CDR1 is MDHEN and CDR2 is SYDVKM. CDR3 sequence: CASSLTGGYGYTF. Here the CDR3 DNA reads TGTGCCAGCAGTTTAACAGGGGGCTATGGCTACACCTTC.